One sample yielded the 18 T cell receptor beta chains listed below, sequenced in a study of blood T cell repertoires in COVID-19. This table comes from immunoSEQ multiplex PCR, and its TCRdb copy is limited to in-frame clones, with some not included. The sample shows under 250,000 clones, about 80% of them seen only once. The sample taken for sequencing was peripheral blood. These receptor sequences come from an older man with acute or convalescent COVID-19.

The genes are TRBV29-1 and TRBJ1-2; no clear D. Germline CDR1 reads SQVTM; CDR2 reads ANQGSEA. Trimming took off 2 bases at V and 5 bases at J, with 12 bases between the two ends. CDR3 length equals 13 residues. CDR3 nucleotides: TGCAGCGTTGAAAGGGAGAATCGTTATGGCTACACCTTC. This encodes CSVERENRYGYTF.

This sequence joins TRBV7-9 and TRBJ1-1; no clear D gene. Trimming removed 2 bases at V and 8 bases at J, with 6 bases between. Germline V gene lookup returns CDR1 SEHNR and CDR2 FQNEAQ (reference sequence). The CDR3 sequence is 11 residues long. Here the CDR3 DNA reads TGTGCCAGCAGCTTACAGTTGGAAGCTTTCTTT. Protein: CASSLQLEAFF. The full variable domain, in which reference TRBV7-9 and TRBJ1-1 provide the parts outside the CDR3, is DTGVSQNPRHKITKRGQNVTFRCDPISEHNRLYWYRQTLGQGPEFLTYFQNEAQLEKSRLLSDRFSAERPKGSFSTLEIQRTEQGDSAMYLCASSLQLEAFFGQGTRLTVV.

This chain uses TRBV5-1 with TRBJ2-7, with a weak D call TRBD1 (6 bases). Germline V CDR1 and CDR2: SGHRS, YFSETQ. V lost 6 bases and J 4 bases, leaving 17 bases between the germline ends. The CDR3 is 14 residues long. The CDR3 here is CASKPGHQIYEQYF. CDR3 in DNA: TGCGCCAGCAAGCCGGGACACCAGATTTACGAGCAGTACTTC.

The chain joins TRBV19 to TRBJ1-4, with a tentative D call TRBD1 (6 bases). CDR1 LNHDA and CDR2 SQIVND come from the germline V gene (reference sequence). This CDR3 has 15 residues. The V end was cut by 5 bases, the J end by 0 bases, with 10 bases between. The CDR3 DNA reads TGTGCCAGTAGTGACCGACAGGCAACTAATGAAAAACTGTTTTTT. Translating it yields CASSDRQATNEKLFF.

The rearrangement links TRBV18 to TRBJ1-4, with 9 bases aligning to TRBD1. The CDR3 is 16 amino acids. J gave up 4 bases and V 5 bases, and 8 bases lay outside the gene matches. Looked up from germline, CDR1 is KGHSH and CDR2 is LQKENI. The CDR3 loop is CASSTRQGGNNEKLFF. In nucleotides, the CDR3 is TGTGCCAGCTCAACCCGACAGGGGGGGAATAATGAAAAACTGTTTTTT.

The chain employs TRBV4-2 and TRBJ1-2; 7 bases fit TRBD1. Germline-derived CDR1 and CDR2 are LGHNA and YNFKEQ. This CDR3 contains 15 residues. V lost 0 bases to trimming and J lost 2 bases; unmatched junction nucleotides: 3. The CDR3 region is CASSQERRGNYGYTF. The CDR3 nucleotides are TGTGCCAGCAGCCAAGAGCGCAGGGGGAACTATGGCTACACCTTC.

The chain uses TRBV2 and TRBJ1-6; TRBD1 is a possible D gene (6 bases). The CDR3 is 16 residues long. Germline V gives CDR1 SNHLY, CDR2 FYNNEI. Between the trimmed V and J ends, which lost 0 bases and 9 bases, there was a span of 15 bases. The CDR3, as DNA: TGTGCCAGCAGTGAAGCGCTAAGGGGGATCGGTTCACCCCTCCACTTT. Its protein product is CASSEALRGIGSPLHF.

This clone came up once. The rearrangement links TRBV6-5 to TRBJ2-2; 8 nucleotides line up with TRBD2. The germline CDR1 and CDR2 sequences are MNHEY and SVGAGI. The V gene end was trimmed by 6 bases and the J gene end by 3 bases; junction bases not matched to a gene: 6. This CDR3 is 15 amino acids long. CDR3 loop: CASRRGLGDTGELFF. In DNA form, the CDR3 reads TGTGCCAGCAGGAGGGGACTAGGGGACACCGGGGAGCTGTTTTTT.

The chain combines TRBV2 with TRBJ2-3; no reliable D call. V lost 5 bases, J lost 0 bases, and 15 bases lay in between. Germline CDR1 reads SNHLY; CDR2 reads FYNNEI. CDR3 length equals 16 residues. CDR3 amino acids: CASSHPGYSSTDTQYF. For the CDR3, the DNA is TGTGCCAGCAGTCACCCCGGTTACAGTAGCACAGATACGCAGTATTTT.

This chain connects TRBV25-1 to TRBJ2-1; D uncertain. The CDR3 consists of 15 residues. Germline V CDR1 and CDR2: MGHDK, SYGVNS. Trimming removed 6 bases from V and 0 bases from J, with 12 bases in between. CDR3 loop: CASSSGSSSYNEQFF. The DNA of the CDR3 is TGTGCCAGCAGCTCGGGTTCTAGCTCCTACAATGAGCAGTTCTTC.

The chain links TRBV6-5 to TRBJ1-6; TRBD1 matches 10 bases. V was pared by 6 bases and J by 7 bases, with 6 bases of the junction left unmatched. The V gene's germline CDR1 is MNHEY and CDR2 SVGAGI. This CDR3 has 15 residues. The CDR3 DNA is TGTGCCAGCAGCCGCCGGGACAGGGGAAATTCACCCCTCCACTTT. Encoded protein: CASSRRDRGNSPLHF.

This rearrangement joins TRBV7-2 to TRBJ2-1; D might be TRBD1 (5 bases). Germline values: CDR1 SGHTA, CDR2 FQGNSA. V dropped 0 bases and J dropped 9 bases, with 9 bases sitting between them. The CDR3 spans 13 residues. The CDR3 spells CASSLARDGEQFF. In DNA form, the CDR3 reads TGTGCCAGCAGCTTAGCCAGGGATGGTGAGCAGTTCTTC.

The chain combines TRBV14 with TRBJ2-7; TRBD2 matches at 13 bases. This CDR3 contains 15 residues. The germline gives CDR1 SGHDN, CDR2 FVKESK. V dropped 3 bases and J dropped 5; count of bases not matched to a gene: 4. CDR3 sequence reads: CASSHQLAGGNEQYF. Here the CDR3 DNA reads TGTGCCAGCAGCCACCAACTAGCGGGAGGGAACGAGCAGTACTTC.

V usage is TRBV28 and J usage is TRBJ2-2; TRBD1 matches at 10 bases. Germline CDR1 is MDHEN and CDR2 is SYDVKM. This CDR3 is built from 15 residues. With V trimmed by 4 bases and J by 6 bases, 5 bases remained unmatched. CDR3 protein: CASSSTGTGAGELFF. For the CDR3, the DNA is TGTGCCAGCAGTTCAACCGGGACAGGGGCCGGGGAGCTGTTTTTT.

V and J are TRBV5-5 and TRBJ1-2, with 7 bases that match TRBD1. Germline V gene sequence: CDR1 SGHKS, CDR2 YYEKEE (reference sequence). There are 18 residues in the CDR3. Unmatched junction bases numbered 22, after V lost 3 bases and J lost 8 bases. CDR3 loop: CASSYLSSATGLLYGYTF. As DNA, the CDR3 is TGTGCCAGCAGCTACCTTTCCTCGGCGACAGGGCTTTTATACGGCTACACCTTC.

The chain has TRBV9 and TRBJ2-5; TRBD2 might be the D (6 bases). The CDR3 extends over 13 amino acids. The V end was cut by 0 bases, the J end by 3 bases, with 6 bases between. The germline V gene encodes CDR1 SGDLS and CDR2 YYNGEE. CDR3 amino acids: CASSVGGEETQYF. The CDR3 region has the DNA TGTGCCAGCAGCGTAGGGGGGGAAGAGACCCAGTACTTC.

The rearrangement joins TRBV19 to TRBJ1-5; 9 positions match TRBD1. V shed 7 bases, J shed 2 bases, and the junction held 3 bases outside the gene matches. The CDR3 loop spans 14 amino acids. Germline CDR1 is LNHDA and CDR2 is SQIVND (reference sequence). The CDR3, as DNA: TGTGCCAGTAAGCGGACAGGGGGCAATCAGCCCCAGCATTTT. Translated, it gives CASKRTGGNQPQHF. The full variable domain, with the rest looked up from reference TRBV19 and TRBJ1-5, is DGGITQSPKYLFRKEGQNVTLSCEQNLNHDAMYWYRQDPGQGLRLIYYSQIVNDFQKGDIAEGYSVSREKKESFPLTVTSAQKNPTAFYLCASKRTGGNQPQHFGDGTRLSIL.

This rearrangement joins TRBV11-2 to TRBJ2-1; 9 nucleotides align to TRBD1. Germline V gene sequence: CDR1 SGHAT, CDR2 FQNNGV. The CDR3 runs 15 residues. V shed 5 bases, J shed 7 bases, and the junction held 9 bases outside the gene matches. The chain's CDR3 is CASSHRDRVGNEQFF. CDR3 bases: TGTGCCAGCAGCCACCGGGACAGGGTTGGGAATGAGCAGTTCTTC.